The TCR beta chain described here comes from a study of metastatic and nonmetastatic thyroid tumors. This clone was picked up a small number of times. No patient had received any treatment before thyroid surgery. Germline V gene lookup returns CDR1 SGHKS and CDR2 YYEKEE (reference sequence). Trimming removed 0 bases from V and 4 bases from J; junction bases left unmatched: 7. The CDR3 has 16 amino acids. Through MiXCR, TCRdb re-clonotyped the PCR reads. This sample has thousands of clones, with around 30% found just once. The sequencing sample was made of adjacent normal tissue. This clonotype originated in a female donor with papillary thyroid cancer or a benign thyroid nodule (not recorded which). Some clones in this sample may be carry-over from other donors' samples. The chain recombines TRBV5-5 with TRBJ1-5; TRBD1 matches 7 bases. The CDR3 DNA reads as TGTGCCAGCAGCTTGGCCCCGGGACAGAGAAATCAGCCCCAGCATTTT. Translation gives CASSLAPGQRNQPQHF.